One and the same sample provided the 28 T cell receptor beta chains below, sequenced in a study of blood T cell repertoires in COVID-19. Profiling relied on immunoSEQ multiplex PCR, and the TCRdb table lists in-frame clones only, not all of them. The table shows roughly 150,000 clones, with approximately 86% occurring only once. Sequencing was carried out using peripheral blood. These receptors originate from a human donor in a cohort sampled during active COVID-19.

The rearrangement links TRBV14 to TRBJ1-3; 11 bases are shared with TRBD1. V shed 4 bases and J 7 bases; nucleotides not matched to a gene: 9. Germline CDR1 and CDR2: SGHDN and FVKESK. CDR3 length: 16 amino acids. The CDR3 DNA reads TGTGCCAGCAGCCCCCGGACAGGGGGCTTGGGGAACACCATATATTTT. Translating it yields CASSPRTGGLGNTIYF.

The gene calls are TRBV11-2 and TRBJ2-3, with D possibly matching TRBD2 (7 bases). This CDR3 contains 15 residues. V was trimmed by 1 base and J by 10 bases, leaving 18 bases between them. In germline, CDR1 is SGHAT, CDR2 FQNNGV. The CDR3 here is CASSLGGGAGYAQYF. CDR3 DNA: TGTGCCAGCAGCTTAGGAGGGGGGGCTGGGTATGCGCAGTATTTT. The full variable domain, with the rest looked up from reference TRBV11-2 and TRBJ2-3, is EAGVAQSPRYKIIEKRQSVAFWCNPISGHATLYWYQQILGQGPKLLIQFQNNGVVDDSQLPKDRFSAERLKGVDSTLKIQPAKLEDSAVYLCASSLGGGAGYAQYFGPGTRLTVL.

This CDR3 reads CASSQEPGRGLTEAFF. The CDR3 DNA sequence: TGCGCCAGCAGCCAGGAACCTGGCAGGGGGCTTACTGAAGCTTTCTTT. The chain uses TRBV4-1 and TRBJ1-1; 8 nucleotides align to TRBD1. Losses at the gene ends were 3 bases for V and 5 bases for J; bases not matched to a gene: 11. From germline, CDR1 is MGHRA and CDR2 YSYEKL. The CDR3 covers 16 residues.

J is TRBJ2-2 and V is TRBV7-9, with D unclear. This CDR3 is built from 15 residues. Trimming removed 5 bases at V and 0 bases at J, with 10 bases between. CDR1 SEHNR and CDR2 FQNEAQ come from the germline V gene (reference sequence). Written as DNA, the CDR3 is TGTGCCAGCAGCCCTCAAGCAACGAACACCGGGGAGCTGTTTTTT. Translated: CASSPQATNTGELFF.

The chain couples TRBV7-6 to TRBJ1-4; D might be TRBD1 (5 bases). V shed 4 bases and J shed 6 bases, with 27 bases lying between them. The CDR3 has 19 amino acids. The V gene's germline CDR1 is SGHVS and CDR2 FNYEAQ. CDR3 sequence (DNA): TGTGCCAGCAGCTCCTCGGGAGCTCAGTCCCTTTGGGGGGATGAAAAACTGTTTTTT. Encoded protein: CASSSSGAQSLWGDEKLFF.

The V call is TRBV4-1, the J call TRBJ1-1, with no clear D. V was clipped by 4 bases and J by 10 bases, with 13 bases between them. Germline V CDR1 and CDR2: MGHRA, YSYEKL. The CDR3 is 12 residues long. The CDR3 nucleotides read TGCGCCAGCAGCCCATCGGGGTCAAGAGCTTTCTTT. It yields the protein CASSPSGSRAFF.

The chain joins TRBV9 to TRBJ1-5, with 9 bases fitting TRBD1. CDR3 length: 15 amino acids. The trim removed 3 bases at V and 3 bases at J, leaving 4 bases unmatched. The germline V gene has CDR1 SGDLS and CDR2 YYNGEE. The CDR3 coding sequence is TGTGCCAGCAGCGGAGGGACAGGGCCCAATCAGCCCCAGCATTTT. It is translated as CASSGGTGPNQPQHF.

The gene calls are TRBV7-8 and TRBJ2-5; the match to TRBD1 covers 7 bases. V was pared by 5 bases and J by 5 bases, with 14 bases of the junction left unmatched. This CDR3 spans 16 amino acids. Germline values: CDR1 SGHVS, CDR2 FQNEAQ. The CDR3 is CASSLRLDRLMETQYF. The DNA for the CDR3 is TGTGCCAGCAGCCTCAGACTGGACAGGTTGATGGAGACCCAGTACTTC.

V usage is TRBV9 and J usage is TRBJ2-7; a possible D gene is TRBD1 (6 bases). V dropped 0 bases and J dropped 1 base, with 20 bases sitting between them. This CDR3 contains 18 residues. Germline V CDR1 and CDR2: SGDLS, YYNGEE. The CDR3 is CASSVAVQGSILSYEQYF. The DNA for the CDR3 is TGTGCCAGCAGCGTAGCAGTGCAGGGGTCAATCCTATCCTACGAGCAGTACTTC.

This chain uses TRBV11-2 with TRBJ2-2; 9 bases agree with TRBD2. In germline, CDR1 is SGHAT, CDR2 FQNNGV. This CDR3 has 15 amino acids. J was trimmed by 6 bases and V by 7 bases; bases with no gene match: 9. CDR3 in amino acids: CASTQGLARPGELFF. CDR3 nucleotide sequence: TGTGCCAGCACTCAGGGACTAGCTAGACCCGGGGAGCTGTTTTTT.

The V gene is TRBV5-6, the J gene TRBJ2-7, with 7 bases aligning to TRBD2. Unmatched junction bases numbered 1, after V lost 0 bases and J lost 7 bases. Germline CDR1 is SGHDT and CDR2 is YYEEEE. The CDR3 sequence is 12 residues long. CDR3 sequence reads: CASSLVRGEQYF. The DNA for the CDR3 is TGTGCCAGCAGCTTGGTGCGGGGGGAGCAGTACTTC.

The chain carries TRBV3-1 (or the pseudogene TRBV3-2) and TRBJ2-7; TRBD2 agrees at 8 bases. The CDR3 runs 15 residues. The ends lost 1 base at V and 3 bases at J; junction bases unmatched: 5. Germline V CDR1 and CDR2: LGHDT, YNNKEL (reference sequence). The CDR3 sequence is CASSQAGGGIYEQYF. The CDR3 nucleotides read TGTGCCAGCAGCCAAGCGGGAGGGGGAATCTACGAGCAGTACTTC.

V usage is TRBV5-6 and J usage is TRBJ2-6, with 9 nucleotides matching TRBD1. The germline V gene encodes CDR1 SGHDT and CDR2 YYEEEE. The CDR3 totals 17 residues. V shed 4 bases and J 2 bases; nucleotides not matched to a gene: 7. This chain's CDR3 is CASSPWTGAPGANVLTF. DNA for the CDR3: TGTGCCAGCAGCCCCTGGACAGGGGCACCTGGGGCCAACGTCCTGACTTTC.

The chain carries TRBV4-1 and TRBJ1-2, with D tentatively TRBD1 (5 bases). V lost 0 bases, J lost 8 bases, and 16 bases lay in between. The germline V gene has CDR1 MGHRA and CDR2 YSYEKL. CDR3 length: 15 residues. CDR3 sequence: CASSQERTSTRGYTF. The CDR3 DNA follows: TGCGCCAGCAGCCAAGAAAGGACATCCACCCGGGGCTACACCTTC.

The chain is built from TRBV27 and TRBJ1-4, with D possibly matching TRBD1 (6 bases). The CDR3 extends over 15 amino acids. Per germline, CDR1 MNHEY and CDR2 SMNVEV (reference sequence). The ends were cut back, 5 bases at V and 3 bases at J, with 13 bases in the middle. The CDR3 DNA follows: TGTGCCAGCAGTACTACAGGGTGGGCTAATGAAAAACTGTTTTTT. Protein sequence: CASSTTGWANEKLFF.

The chain joins TRBV7-2 to TRBJ2-1; 8 bases are a match to TRBD2. The V gene's germline CDR1 is SGHTA and CDR2 FQGNSA. The CDR3 is 15 residues long. V shed 3 bases and J 3 bases; nucleotides not matched to a gene: 4. CDR3 sequence: CASSFTSGNYNEQFF. For the CDR3, the DNA is TGTGCCAGCAGCTTCACTAGCGGAAACTACAATGAGCAGTTCTTC.

The CDR3 nucleotides read TGTGCCACGACAGATAACACCGGGGAGCTGTTTTTT. It yields the protein CATTDNTGELFF. The V and J genes are TRBV12-3 or TRBV12-4 and TRBJ2-2; weak D call: TRBD1 (5 bases). V shed 10 bases and J shed 2 bases, with 8 bases lying between them. This CDR3 region has 12 residues.

V gene TRBV28 combines with J gene TRBJ1-1; D is unclear. The CDR3 contains 12 residues. Trimming pared 10 bases from V and 5 bases from J, leaving 14 bases between. In germline, CDR1 is MDHEN, CDR2 SYDVKM. CDR3 protein: CATTVFRTEAFF. CDR3 in DNA: TGTGCCACCACAGTTTTCCGTACTGAAGCTTTCTTT. Full variable domain (rest looked up from reference TRBV28 and TRBJ1-1): DVKVTQSSRYLVKRTGEKVFLECVQDMDHENMFWYRQDPGLGLRLIYFSYDVKMKEKGDIPEGYSVSREKKERFSLILESASTNQTSMYLCATTVFRTEAFFGQGTRLTVV.

The rearrangement joins TRBV7-9 to TRBJ2-5, with a possible D match to TRBD1 (6 bases). The CDR3 runs 16 residues. Germline loops: CDR1 SEHNR, CDR2 FQNEAQ (reference sequence). Between the trimmed V and J ends, which lost 5 bases and 2 bases, there was a span of 18 bases. CDR3 nucleotides: TGTGCCAGCAGCAAACAGGGTCGGATGTCTCAAGAGACCCAGTACTTC. This codes for CASSKQGRMSQETQYF. Supplemented by reference TRBV7-9 and TRBJ2-5, the full variable domain reads DTGVSQNPRHKITKRGQNVTFRCDPISEHNRLYWYRQTLGQGPEFLTYFQNEAQLEKSRLLSDRFSAERPKGSFSTLEIQRTEQGDSAMYLCASSKQGRMSQETQYFGPGTRLLVL.

This clone came up once. V is TRBV7-3 and J is TRBJ2-3, with TRBD2 identical over 10 bases. V was pared by 5 bases and J by 4 bases, with 15 bases of the junction left unmatched. Germline CDR1 reads SGHTA; CDR2 reads FQGTGA. The CDR3 length is 18 residues. CDR3 sequence (DNA): TGTGCCAGCAGCCCGACAATCCGTAGCGGGGGGAGCCCAGATACGCAGTATTTT. Protein: CASSPTIRSGGSPDTQYF.

The rearrangement uses TRBV11-3 and TRBJ2-1; D possibly corresponds to TRBD2 (6 bases). This CDR3 spans 17 amino acids. V was shortened by 0 bases and J by 0 bases, with 12 bases between the two germline ends. The germline V gene encodes CDR1 SGHNT and CDR2 YENEEA. CDR3 nucleotide sequence: TGTGCCAGCAGCTTAGAGGGGACGCGGGGCTCCTACAATGAGCAGTTCTTC. This gives the protein CASSLEGTRGSYNEQFF. Full variable domain (remainder filled in from reference TRBV11-3 and TRBJ2-1): EAGVVQSPRYKIIEKKQPVAFWCNPISGHNTLYWYLQNLGQGPELLIRYENEEAVDDSQLPKDRFSAERLKGVDSTLKIQPAELGDSAVYLCASSLEGTRGSYNEQFFGPGTRLTVL.

This chain uses TRBV9 with TRBJ2-6; the D gene is possibly TRBD1 (5 bases). V lost 1 base, J lost 2 bases, and 10 bases lay in between. CDR1 and CDR2 (germline): SGDLS, YYNGEE. This CDR3 is built from 16 residues. The CDR3 region is CASSVSQGAGANVLTF. CDR3 DNA: TGTGCCAGCAGCGTATCCCAGGGCGCTGGGGCCAACGTCCTGACTTTC.

The chain uses TRBV7-2 and TRBJ2-5; the match to TRBD2 covers 7 bases. Germline V lookup: CDR1 SGHTA, CDR2 FQGNSA. J was trimmed by 3 bases and V by 2 bases; bases with no gene match: 9. The CDR3 covers 16 residues. The CDR3 DNA reads TGTGCCAGCAGCTTAAGGGGAACTAGCGAAAAAGAGACCCAGTACTTC. Its translation is CASSLRGTSEKETQYF.

This chain uses TRBV6-5 with TRBJ1-6; tentatively, D is TRBD1 (6 bases). Germline V lookup: CDR1 MNHEY, CDR2 SVGAGI. V gave up 7 bases and J gave up 8 bases, with 12 bases separating them. The CDR3 covers 13 residues. The CDR3 is CASTPRQDSPLHF. CDR3 nucleotide sequence: TGTGCCAGCACCCCCCGACAGGATTCACCCCTCCACTTT.

Concerning this clone itself: Other DNA sequences within the sample encode an identical CDR3. The V gene is TRBV19, the J gene TRBJ2-7, with D possibly TRBD2 on 7 matching bases. V was clipped by 5 bases and J by 0 bases, with 23 bases between them. Germline V gene lookup returns CDR1 LNHDA and CDR2 SQIVND (reference sequence). The CDR3 contains 18 residues. CDR3 bases: TGTGCCAGTAGTGGTGGAGGGGCGGGGGCTGTGAGCTCCTACGAGCAGTACTTC. It encodes CASSGGGAGAVSSYEQYF.

As regards this clone: Other DNA sequences from this sample encode an identical CDR3 as well. This chain joins TRBV7-3 and TRBJ2-3; 8 positions match TRBD1. Germline V gives CDR1 SGHTA, CDR2 FQGTGA. The V segment lost 5 bases and the J segment 1 base; nucleotides outside the gene matches: 5. The CDR3 spans 15 residues. CDR3 nucleotide sequence: TGTGCCAGCAGCCCGGACAGGGTCGGCACAGATACGCAGTATTTT. Translating it yields CASSPDRVGTDTQYF. The full variable domain, completed using reference TRBV7-3 and TRBJ2-3, is GAGVSQTPSNKVTEKGKYVELRCDPISGHTALYWYRQSLGQGPEFLIYFQGTGAADDSGLPNDRFFAVRPEGSVSTLKIQRTERGDSAVYLCASSPDRVGTDTQYFGPGTRLTVL.

This chain connects TRBV19 to TRBJ1-6; 7 positions match TRBD1. Losses at the gene ends were 5 bases for V and 7 bases for J; bases not matched to a gene: 11. Germline V CDR1 and CDR2: LNHDA, SQIVND (reference sequence). This CDR3 contains 16 residues. CDR3 in DNA: TGTGCCAGTAGTCTAAGGGACAGCTTCTCCAATTCACCCCTCCACTTT. Translating it yields CASSLRDSFSNSPLHF.

The chain links TRBV28 to TRBJ2-7, with D possibly matching TRBD1 (6 bases). Germline values: CDR1 MDHEN, CDR2 SYDVKM. V lost 1 base, J lost 2 bases, and 6 bases lay in between. The CDR3 consists of 13 residues. The CDR3 DNA reads as TGTGCCAGCAGTTTATCAGGGGCCTACGAGCAGTACTTC. Protein product: CASSLSGAYEQYF. The full variable domain, in which reference TRBV28 and TRBJ2-7 provide the parts outside the CDR3, is DVKVTQSSRYLVKRTGEKVFLECVQDMDHENMFWYRQDPGLGLRLIYFSYDVKMKEKGDIPEGYSVSREKKERFSLILESASTNQTSMYLCASSLSGAYEQYFGPGTRLTVT.